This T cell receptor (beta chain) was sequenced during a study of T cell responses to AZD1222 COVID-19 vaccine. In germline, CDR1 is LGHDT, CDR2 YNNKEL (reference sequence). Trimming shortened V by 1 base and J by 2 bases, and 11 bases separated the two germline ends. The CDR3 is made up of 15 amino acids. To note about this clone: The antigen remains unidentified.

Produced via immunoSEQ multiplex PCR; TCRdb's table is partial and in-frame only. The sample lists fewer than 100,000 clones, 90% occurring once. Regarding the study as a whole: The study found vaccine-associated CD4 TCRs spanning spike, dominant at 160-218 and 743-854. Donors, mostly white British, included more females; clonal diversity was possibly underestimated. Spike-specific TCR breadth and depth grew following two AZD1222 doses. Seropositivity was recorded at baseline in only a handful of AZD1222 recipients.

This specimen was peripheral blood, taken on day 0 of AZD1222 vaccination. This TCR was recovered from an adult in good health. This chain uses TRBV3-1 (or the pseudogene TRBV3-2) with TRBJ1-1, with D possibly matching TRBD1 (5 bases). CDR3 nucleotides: TGTGCCAGCAGCCAAGCAAACAGGATCAACACTGAAGCTTTCTTT. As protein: CASSQANRINTEAFF.